The 20 T cell receptor beta chains presented below share a single source sample, sequenced in a study of cytomegalovirus exposure and HLA in healthy donors. Profiling relied on immunoSEQ multiplex PCR, and the TCRdb table lists in-frame clones only, not all of them. Here the sample spans about 56,000 clones, roughly nine tenths being singletons. Sequencing input: PBMCs. All receptors come from a woman in her late teens or twenties in good health and CMV-seronegative.

This rearrangement joins TRBV28 to TRBJ1-5; D is possibly TRBD1 (5 bases). The CDR3 runs to 14 residues. Trimming took off 5 bases at V and 2 bases at J, with 10 bases between the two ends. Germline-derived CDR1 and CDR2 are MDHEN and SYDVKM. The chain's CDR3 is CASSRGRGNQPQHF. CDR3 in DNA: TGTGCCAGCAGTCGAGGCAGGGGCAATCAGCCCCAGCATTTT.

V usage is TRBV11-2 and J usage is TRBJ2-2, with 7 bases that match TRBD2. V trimming: 5 bases; J trimming: 8 bases; junction bases outside the gene matches: 11. CDR1 is SGHAT and CDR2 is FQNNGV in the germline V gene. CDR3 size: 15 residues. CDR3 loop: CASSGGGGPYGELFF. CDR3 coding DNA: TGTGCCAGCAGCGGGGGGGGAGGGCCATATGGGGAGCTGTTTTTT.

The chain's CDR3 is CASSQAWITGARLNEKLFF. As DNA, the CDR3 is TGTGCCAGCAGCCAAGCGTGGATAACGGGTGCCCGCCTTAATGAAAAACTGTTTTTT. The V call is TRBV4-2, the J call TRBJ1-4; no firm D call. The germline CDR1 and CDR2 sequences are LGHNA and YNFKEQ. The CDR3 totals 19 residues. Trimming left V 1 base short and J 4 bases short, with 22 bases between.

V gene TRBV19 combines with J gene TRBJ2-1; 7 bases are a match to TRBD1. The CDR3 consists of 16 residues. The germline V gene has CDR1 LNHDA and CDR2 SQIVND (reference sequence). The junction had 12 bases not matched to a gene; V was cut back by 5 bases and J by 5 bases. The CDR3 nucleotides read TGTGCCAGTAGTCATGGGACAGTTCGGTCCGACAATGAGCAGTTCTTC. Its protein product is CASSHGTVRSDNEQFF.

V and J are TRBV6-1 and TRBJ2-1, with D unclear. CDR1 MNHNS and CDR2 SASEGT come from the germline V gene. The CDR3 contains 15 residues. V gave up 7 bases and J gave up 0 bases, with 13 bases separating them. This CDR3 is CASTTYWSSYNEQFF. DNA for the CDR3: TGTGCCAGCACTACCTACTGGAGCTCCTACAATGAGCAGTTCTTC.

Only one count was recorded for this clone. V gene TRBV15 combines with J gene TRBJ1-5; D is unresolved. The CDR3 sequence is 14 residues long. Trimming stripped 6 bases from V and 3 bases from J, with 12 bases between. Looked up from germline, CDR1 is LNHNV and CDR2 is YYDKDF (reference sequence). The CDR3 loop is CATSWAQHNQPQHF. CDR3 coding DNA: TGTGCCACCAGTTGGGCTCAACACAATCAGCCCCAGCATTTT.

CDR3 sequence reads: CASSDSQGNTGELFF. CDR3 sequence (DNA): TGTGCCAGCAGTGACTCGCAGGGGAACACCGGGGAGCTGTTTTTT. The J gene is TRBJ2-2, the V gene TRBV6-4, with D perhaps TRBD1 (5 bases). Germline V lookup: CDR1 MRHNA, CDR2 SNTAGT. CDR3 length: 15 residues. With 0 bases removed from V and 1 base from J, the gap between germline ends came to 6 bases.

This rearrangement joins TRBV5-6 to TRBJ2-3; TRBD2 matches at 9 bases. The V gene end was trimmed by 6 bases and the J gene end by 2 bases; junction bases not matched to a gene: 13. The CDR3 is 17 amino acids. The germline V gene has CDR1 SGHDT and CDR2 YYEEEE. Here the CDR3 DNA reads TGTGCCAGCACCCAATTAGGGCTAGCGGGATTCACAGATACGCAGTATTTT. Residues: CASTQLGLAGFTDTQYF.

For the CDR3, the DNA is TGTGCCAGCAGTTGGGGGGTAGCGGGACAAGACGAGCAGTACTTC. This codes for CASSWGVAGQDEQYF. V and J are TRBV27 and TRBJ2-7; 8 bases agree with TRBD2. This CDR3 contains 15 residues. The ends lost 4 bases at V and 5 bases at J; junction bases unmatched: 10. CDR1 and CDR2 (germline): MNHEY, SMNVEV (reference sequence).

The chain uses TRBV28 and TRBJ2-7; TRBD1 matches at 12 bases. The junction had 5 bases not matched to a gene; V was cut back by 3 bases and J by 5 bases. The CDR3 extends over 15 amino acids. CDR1 MDHEN and CDR2 SYDVKM come from the germline V gene. The CDR3 bases are TGTGCCAGCAGTTTGGCGGGACAGGGGGCCGACGAGCAGTACTTC. Its protein product is CASSLAGQGADEQYF. The full variable domain, with the rest looked up from reference TRBV28 and TRBJ2-7, is DVKVTQSSRYLVKRTGEKVFLECVQDMDHENMFWYRQDPGLGLRLIYFSYDVKMKEKGDIPEGYSVSREKKERFSLILESASTNQTSMYLCASSLAGQGADEQYFGPGTRLTVT.

This rearrangement joins TRBV9 to TRBJ2-7, with 8 positions matching TRBD1. This CDR3 spans 13 amino acids. Losses at the gene ends were 3 bases for V and 3 bases for J; bases not matched to a gene: 2. Looked up from germline, CDR1 is SGDLS and CDR2 is YYNGEE. This CDR3 reads CASSDTGGYEQYF. The DNA for the CDR3 is TGTGCCAGCAGCGATACAGGGGGCTACGAGCAGTACTTC. The full variable domain, its missing parts supplied by reference TRBV9 and TRBJ2-7, is DSGVTQTPKHLITATGQRVTLRCSPRSGDLSVYWYQQSLDQGLQFLIQYYNGEERAKGNILERFSAQQFPDLHSELNLSSLELGDSALYFCASSDTGGYEQYFGPGTRLTVT.

The rearrangement joins TRBV9 to TRBJ2-3; 11 bases align to TRBD2. The CDR3 has 14 amino acids. CDR1 and CDR2 (germline): SGDLS, YYNGEE. Unmatched junction bases numbered 1, after V lost 2 bases and J lost 5 bases. CDR3 protein: CASSVGLAGDTQYF. As DNA, the CDR3 is TGTGCCAGCAGCGTCGGACTAGCGGGAGATACGCAGTATTTT.

The genes are TRBV2 and TRBJ1-2, with D perhaps TRBD1 (5 bases). CDR3 size: 13 residues. Trimming left V 6 bases short and J 2 bases short, with 10 bases between. Germline V gives CDR1 SNHLY, CDR2 FYNNEI. The CDR3 is CASRMDINYGYTF. CDR3 coding DNA: TGTGCCAGCAGAATGGACATCAACTATGGCTACACCTTC.

This rearrangement joins TRBV29-1 to TRBJ2-3; TRBD1 might be the D (5 bases). V lost 4 bases and J 1 base, leaving 15 bases between the germline ends. Germline V CDR1 and CDR2: SQVTM, ANQGSEA. CDR3 length: 15 residues. CDR3 bases: TGCAGCGTTGTACTAATCGAACAGGGCACAGATACGCAGTATTTT. Encoded protein: CSVVLIEQGTDTQYF.

The gene calls are TRBV30 and TRBJ1-3, with no clear D. Per germline, CDR1 GTSNPN and CDR2 SVGIG (reference sequence). The V and J ends lost 0 bases and 0 bases respectively, with 9 bases between them. CDR3 length equals 15 residues. CDR3 sequence (DNA): TGTGCCTGGAGTGTACGCCGGAGCTCTGGAAACACCATATATTTT. Translating gives CAWSVRRSSGNTIYF.

This chain links TRBV5-6 with TRBJ2-5; perhaps TRBD2 as D (5 bases). Trimming took 4 bases from V and 2 from J, leaving 9 bases between them. From germline, CDR1 is SGHDT and CDR2 YYEEEE. The CDR3 totals 13 residues. DNA of the CDR3: TGTGCCAGCAGCCGGGGAAGACAAGAGACCCAGTACTTC. This codes for CASSRGRQETQYF.

The chain employs TRBV19 and TRBJ2-7; D might be TRBD2 (5 bases). Between the trimmed V and J ends, which lost 8 bases and 2 bases, there was a span of 13 bases. Looked up from germline, CDR1 is LNHDA and CDR2 is SQIVND (reference sequence). This CDR3 is 13 amino acids long. The CDR3 is CASSHPGAYEQYF. The DNA of the CDR3 is TGTGCCAGTTCTCATCCCGGGGCCTACGAGCAGTACTTC.

This chain connects TRBV29-1 to TRBJ1-3, with TRBD1 matching 11 bases. The CDR3 consists of 14 residues. Losses at the gene ends were 5 bases for V and 2 bases for J; bases not matched to a gene: 2. Germline CDR1 reads SQVTM; CDR2 reads ANQGSEA. The chain's CDR3 is CSVWDRGAGNTIYF. Here the CDR3 DNA reads TGCAGCGTTTGGGACAGGGGGGCTGGAAACACCATATATTTT.

This clone was observed a single time. The rearrangement joins TRBV6-1 to TRBJ2-4; a possible D gene is TRBD2 (6 bases). CDR3 length equals 15 residues. V lost 8 bases, J lost 8 bases, and 22 bases lay in between. Germline CDR1 reads MNHNS; CDR2 reads SASEGT. CDR3 bases: TGTGCCAGCGTCCAGGAAGGGGCCGGCGGGGACATTCAGTACTTC. It codes for CASVQEGAGGDIQYF.

This clone was seen a few times. The V and J genes are TRBV7-8 and TRBJ2-1; 10 nucleotides align to TRBD1. V lost 2 bases and J lost 9; bases outside the gene matches: 10. Germline V CDR1 and CDR2: SGHVS, FQNEAQ. This CDR3 has 16 amino acids. Here the CDR3 DNA reads TGTGCCAGCAGCTTAACCGGGACAGGGGCGAGAAGTGAGCAGTTCTTC. It translates to CASSLTGTGARSEQFF.